Sequencing of this T cell receptor (beta chain) was carried out in a study of graft-versus-host responses after intestinal transplantation. Looking at the study overall: Recipients had multivisceral, liver-intestinal, or isolated intestinal transplants. General study results and limits: GvH clones were identified in recipient marrow, with some first appearing in ileum or blood.

The CDR3 spans 12 residues. As to this clone: Its antigen is unknown.

Using immunoSEQ multiplex PCR, the repertoire was profiled, and TCRdb retains in-frame clones only, with some absent. The table includes about 100,000 clones, approximately 90% detected once. This TCR was sampled from a human donor who was the organ donor for an intestinal transplant. The sequencing used unstimulated CD4+ T cells sorted from spleen or lymph node cells, collected before transplant. V gene TRBV21-1 combines with J gene TRBJ2-7. TRBV21-1 is classified as a pseudogene. Here the CDR3 DNA reads TGTGCCAGCAGCAACTTGTTCTGGGAGCAGTACTTC. Amino acid sequence: CASSNLFWEQYF.